This TCR beta chain was found in a study of metastatic and nonmetastatic thyroid tumors. Whole-study findings and limits: Benign nodules reportedly had significantly lower TCR beta diversity than malignant thyroid tumors in blood and tumor.

This CDR3 spans 15 amino acids. The V gene end was trimmed by 3 bases and the J gene end by 1 base; junction bases not matched to a gene: 1. Germline CDR1 is SGHTA and CDR2 is FQGNSA. On this clone: Its specificity is not known.

The entire patient cohort was treatment-naive prior to thyroid surgery. As handled by the study authors: Between-group CDR3 differences, defined by clinicopathological status, yielded a distant-metastasis classifier for papillary thyroid cancer. TCRdb reassembled clones from the PCR reads with MiXCR. It is TCRdb's table, rather than the study itself, that gives the V and J calls and clone size. This sample has tens of thousands of clones, with 22% found just once. The chain is built from TRBV7-2 and TRBJ2-3; 10 nucleotides line up with TRBD2. The receptor was isolated from a female donor with papillary thyroid cancer or a benign thyroid nodule (not recorded which). Some clones in this sample may be carry-over from other donors' samples. Input material: tumor tissue. The CDR3 loop is CASSLSGRGTDTQYF. The CDR3 DNA sequence: TGTGCCAGCAGCTTGAGCGGGAGGGGCACAGATACGCAGTATTTT. The full variable domain, completed using reference TRBV7-2 and TRBJ2-3, is GAGVSQSPSNKVTEKGKDVELRCDPISGHTALYWYRQSLGQGLEFLIYFQGNSAPDKSGLPSDRFSAERTGGSVSTLTIQRTQQEDSAVYLCASSLSGRGTDTQYFGPGTRLTVL.